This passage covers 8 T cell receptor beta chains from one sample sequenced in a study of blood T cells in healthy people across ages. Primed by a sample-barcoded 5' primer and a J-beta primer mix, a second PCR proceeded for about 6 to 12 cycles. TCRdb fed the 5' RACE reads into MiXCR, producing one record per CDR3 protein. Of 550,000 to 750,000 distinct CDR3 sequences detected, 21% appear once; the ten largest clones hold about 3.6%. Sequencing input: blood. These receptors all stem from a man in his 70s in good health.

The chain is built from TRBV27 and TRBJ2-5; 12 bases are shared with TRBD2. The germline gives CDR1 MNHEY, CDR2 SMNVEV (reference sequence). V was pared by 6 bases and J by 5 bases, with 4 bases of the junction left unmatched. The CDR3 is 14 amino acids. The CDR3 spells CASSTGTSGETQYF. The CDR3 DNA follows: TGTGCCAGCAGCACCGGGACTAGCGGGGAGACCCAGTACTTC.

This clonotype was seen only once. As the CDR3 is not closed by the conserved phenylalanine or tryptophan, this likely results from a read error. CDR3 nucleotide sequence: TGTGCCAGCAGTTTAGGACGTCCGAGCACAGATACGCAGTATTCT. It specifies CASSLGRPSTDTQYS. The chain recombines TRBV12-3 or TRBV12-4 with TRBJ2-3; no clear D gene. The CDR3 length is 15 residues. V was pared by 1 base and J by 0 bases, with 8 bases between.

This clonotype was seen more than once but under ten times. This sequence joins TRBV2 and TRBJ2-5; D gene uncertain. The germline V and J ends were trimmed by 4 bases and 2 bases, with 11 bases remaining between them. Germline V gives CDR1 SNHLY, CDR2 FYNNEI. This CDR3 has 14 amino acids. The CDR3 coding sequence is TGTGCCAGCAGTGTGGGCAGGCGGCAAGAGACCCAGTACTTC. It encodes CASSVGRRQETQYF.

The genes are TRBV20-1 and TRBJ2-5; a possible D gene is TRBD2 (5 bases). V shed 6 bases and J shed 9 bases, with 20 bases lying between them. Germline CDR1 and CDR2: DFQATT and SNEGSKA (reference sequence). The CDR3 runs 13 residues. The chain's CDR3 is CSAPPLEAEAQYF. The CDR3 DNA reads TGCAGTGCCCCCCCCCTGGAAGCGGAGGCCCAGTACTTC.

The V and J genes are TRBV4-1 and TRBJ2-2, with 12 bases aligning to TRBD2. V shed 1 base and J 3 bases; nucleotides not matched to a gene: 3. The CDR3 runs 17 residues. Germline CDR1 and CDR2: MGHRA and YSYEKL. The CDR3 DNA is TGCGCCAGCAGCCAAGCGACTAGCGGGAGAGACACCGGGGAGCTGTTTTTT. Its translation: CASSQATSGRDTGELFF.

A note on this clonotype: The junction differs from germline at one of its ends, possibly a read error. CDR3 sequence reads: CASSLMGLSTGTQYF. CDR3 nucleotides: TGTGCCAGCAGCTTAATGGGGCTTAGCACAGGTACGCAGTATTTT. The chain joins TRBV7-2 to TRBJ2-3; D may be TRBD1 (5 bases). Germline V CDR1 and CDR2: SGHTA, FQGNSA. The CDR3 covers 15 residues.

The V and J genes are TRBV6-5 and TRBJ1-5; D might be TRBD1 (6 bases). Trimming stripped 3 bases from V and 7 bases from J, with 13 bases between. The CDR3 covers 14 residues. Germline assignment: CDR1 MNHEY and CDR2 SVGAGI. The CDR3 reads CASSYSQGTQPQHF. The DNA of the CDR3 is TGTGCCAGCAGTTATTCACAGGGCACCCAGCCCCAGCATTTT.

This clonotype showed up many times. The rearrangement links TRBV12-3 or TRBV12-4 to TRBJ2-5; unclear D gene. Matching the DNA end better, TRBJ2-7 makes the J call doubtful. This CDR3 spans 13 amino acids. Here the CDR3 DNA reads TGTGCCAGCAGTTTAGATGCAGGCTACGAGCAGTACTTC. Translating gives CASSLDAGYEQYF.